This TCR beta chain emerged from a study of cytomegalovirus exposure and HLA in healthy donors. The V gene lost 5 bases and the J gene lost 2 bases, with 10 bases spanning the gap. The CDR3 is made up of 15 amino acids. CDR1 is MNHEY and CDR2 is SVGAGI in the germline V gene. Study outcomes and limitations: A prior analysis recorded that most TCR beta V segments were productive about 87% or about 30% of the time. Later on, analysis showed that most CMV-associated TCR beta chains appeared to be HLA-restricted.

Remarks on this clone: Its antigen is as yet unknown.

Donors were ostensibly healthy at sampling, although undocumented immune exposures were probable. Use of 60 Vbeta and 13 Jbeta primers characterized the PCR. Clones were sequenced by immunoSEQ multiplex PCR, and TCRdb holds only the in-frame ones, with some missing. This table has some 130,000 clones, roughly 83% appearing once. This clonotype was sampled from a female donor in good health and CMV-seronegative. The genes are TRBV6-5 and TRBJ2-6, with a possible D match to TRBD1 (5 bases). Input material: PBMCs. As DNA, the CDR3 is TGTGCCAGCAGTGTAACAGGTCCTGGGGCCAACGTCCTGACTTTC. This encodes CASSVTGPGANVLTF.